A selection of T cell receptor beta chains follows, all from one sample in a study of blood T cells in healthy people across ages. From the 5' RACE reads, TCRdb called clonotypes with MiXCR, one entry per CDR3 protein. The data contain about 830,000 distinct CDR3 sequences, under 80% of them singletons. The sequenced sample was blood. The receptors come from a man aged 25 to 45 in good health. The CDR3 runs from the conserved cysteine through the conserved F or W. D genes are given only for firm matches. Clone size appears in some rows only: once, few, many, or a class for an expanded clone.

NA	TRBJ1-2	11	TRBV6-2/TRBV6-3	TRBD1	CASRGQHGYTF	TGTGCCAGCAGGGGACAGCATGGCTACACCTTC
NA	TRBJ1-1	14	TRBV18	NA	CASSPGGSSTEAFF	TGTGCCAGCTCACCTGGGGGCTCCAGCACTGAAGCTTTCTTT
few	TRBJ2-1	13	TRBV29-1	TRBD1	CSAAQGADNEQFF	TGCAGCGCTGCACAGGGGGCCGACAATGAGCAGTTCTTC
NA	TRBJ1-2	12	TRBV20-1	NA	CSAAQGRYGYTF	TGCAGTGCCGCGCAGGGAAGATATGGCTACACCTTC
NA	TRBJ2-1	13	TRBV7-2	TRBD2	CASSTRLAVEQFF	TGTGCCAGCAGCACCCGACTAGCGGTTGAGCAGTTCTTC
NA	TRBJ2-3	13	TRBV6-2/TRBV6-3	TRBD2	CASGTIRTDTQYF	TGTGCCAGCGGGACTATTCGCACAGATACGCAGTATTTT
few	TRBJ2-1	15	TRBV11-1	TRBD1	CASSTSPAGGSEQFF	TGTGCCAGCAGTACAAGCCCGGCAGGGGGATCTGAGCAGTTCTTC
few	TRBJ1-2	14	TRBV27	NA	CASGSADSNYGYTF	TGTGCCAGCGGATCAGCGGACAGCAACTATGGCTACACCTTC
NA	TRBJ1-6	12	TRBV14	NA	CASSRAGTALHF	TGTGCCAGCAGCCGGGCAGGGACGGCCCTCCACTTT
NA	TRBJ1-5	17	TRBV15	NA	CATSRDRSGRDNQPQHF	TGTGCCACCAGCAGAGATCGCTCCGGGAGGGACAATCAGCCCCAGCATTTT
few	TRBJ2-7	13	TRBV6-2/TRBV6-3	TRBD1	CASSRDSGYEQYF	TGTGCCAGCAGTCGGGACAGTGGATACGAGCAGTACTTC
NA	TRBJ1-1	13	TRBV5-1	NA	CASRLGGSAEAFF	TGCGCCAGCCGCCTGGGCGGAAGCGCTGAAGCTTTCTTT
once	TRBJ1-1	14	TRBV2	NA	CASIENQGDTEAFF	TGTGCCAGCATAGAAAATCAAGGGGACACTGAAGCTTTCTTT
NA	TRBJ2-4	15	TRBV5-6	TRBD1	CASSDGTGIKNIQYF	TGTGCCAGCAGCGATGGGACAGGTATCAAAAACATTCAGTACTTC
NA	TRBJ2-2	16	TRBV6-2/TRBV6-3	NA	CASKGGATENTGELFF	TGTGCCAGCAAAGGGGGGGCGACGGAGAACACCGGGGAGCTGTTTTTT
few	TRBJ1-2	14	TRBV4-2	TRBD1	CASSQPTGAYGYTF	TGTGCCAGCAGCCAACCGACAGGGGCCTATGGCTACACCTTC
NA	TRBJ1-2	11	TRBV7-2	NA	CASSEGMSYTF	TGTGCCAGCAGCGAGGGGATGAGCTACACCTTC
few	TRBJ2-7	11	TRBV6-2/TRBV6-3	NA	CASSVVYEQYF	TGTGCCAGCAGTGTCGTCTACGAGCAGTACTTC
NA	TRBJ2-7	16	TRBV5-1	TRBD1	CASSFISGQVTYEQYF	TGCGCCAGCAGCTTCATTTCGGGACAGGTCACCTACGAGCAGTACTTC
NA	TRBJ2-7	16	TRBV28	TRBD2	CASSPRLAGTSYEQYF	TGTGCCAGCAGTCCGCGACTAGCGGGGACCTCCTACGAGCAGTACTTC
few	TRBJ2-1	15	TRBV4-2	NA	CASSQASGLHHEQFF	TGTGCCAGCAGCCAAGCCTCGGGATTACACCATGAGCAGTTCTTC
NA	TRBJ2-5	14	TRBV28	NA	CASSAGTLLETQYF	TGTGCCAGCAGTGCCGGGACCCTGCTCGAGACCCAGTACTTC
NA	TRBJ2-3	17	TRBV20-1	TRBD2	CSASHQRGGTLRGTQYF	TGCAGTGCCTCCCATCAGCGGGGGGGAACACTCAGGGGTACGCAGTATTTT
NA	TRBJ2-1	18	TRBV7-9	TRBD2	CASSPKIRLAGANNEQFF	TGTGCCAGCAGCCCAAAAATCCGCCTAGCGGGAGCCAACAATGAGCAGTTCTTC
few	TRBJ1-2	13	TRBV9	NA	CASNRPSSYGYTF	TGTGCCAGCAACCGGCCCAGTAGCTATGGCTACACCTTC
NA	TRBJ2-5	15	TRBV10-3	NA	CAISEGGTTVKTQYF	TGTGCCATCAGCGAGGGCGGGACGACCGTGAAGACCCAGTACTTC
NA	TRBJ2-1	12	TRBV7-8	NA	CASSFFRAEQFF	TGTGCCAGCAGCTTTTTTCGGGCGGAGCAGTTCTTC
NA	TRBJ2-7	13	TRBV9	NA	CASSAGPEYEQYF	TGTGCCAGCAGCGCGGGGCCTGAATACGAGCAGTACTTC
NA	TRBJ1-6	10	TRBV6-1	NA	CASSQVALHF	TGTGCCAGCAGCCAGGTTGCCCTCCACTTT
NA	TRBJ2-5	14	TRBV9	NA	CASSPGGSEETQYF	TGTGCCAGCAGCCCCGGGGGTAGCGAAGAGACCCAGTACTTC
few	TRBJ2-1	16	TRBV10-3	TRBD1	CAIRTAGTGSYNEQFF	TGTGCCATCAGGACTGCGGGGACAGGCTCCTACAATGAGCAGTTCTTC
NA	TRBJ2-1	16	TRBV4-3	TRBD1	CASSQALGQGANEQFF	TGCGCCAGCAGCCAGGCTTTAGGGCAGGGGGCAAATGAGCAGTTCTTC
few	TRBJ1-1	14	TRBV7-9	TRBD1	CASSRTGMNTEAFF	TGTGCCAGCAGCCGGACAGGCATGAACACTGAAGCTTTCTTT
NA	TRBJ2-7	14	TRBV5-1	TRBD2	CASRGLAGASSQYF	TGCGCCAGCAGGGGACTAGCGGGGGCGAGTTCGCAGTACTTC
NA	TRBJ2-5	14	TRBV6-2/TRBV6-3	NA	CASSSRGYQETKYF	TGTGCCAGCAGCTCCCGAGGGTACCAAGAGACCAAGTACTTC
NA	TRBJ2-3	16	TRBV4-2	NA	CASSQGASRFTDTQYF	TGTGCCAGCAGCCAAGGGGCCTCTCGTTTCACAGATACGCAGTATTTT
NA	TRBJ1-4	14	TRBV6-1	TRBD1	CASTEDRDNEKLFF	TGTGCCAGCACCGAAGACAGGGATAATGAAAAACTGTTTTTT
NA	TRBJ2-3	14	TRBV7-2	TRBD2	CASSLDTAGGPQYF	TGTGCCAGCAGCTTAGATACGGCGGGGGGGCCGCAGTATTTT
NA	TRBJ2-7	15	TRBV7-2	TRBD2	CASSLGVAGDYEQYF	TGTGCCAGCAGCTTAGGAGTAGCGGGGGACTACGAGCAGTACTTC
once	TRBJ1-1	17	TRBV4-3	NA	CVSSQDHGGAMNTEAFF	TGCGTCAGCAGCCAAGATCATGGGGGTGCAATGAACACTGAAGCTTTCTTT
NA	TRBJ1-1	13	TRBV30	NA	CAWSLTQNTEAFF	TGTGCCTGGAGTTTGACACAGAACACTGAAGCTTTCTTT
NA	TRBJ2-3	15	TRBV7-2	NA	CASSLRGSSADTQYF	TGTGCCAGCAGCTTACGGGGTTCTAGCGCAGATACGCAGTATTTT
NA	TRBJ1-2	15	TRBV7-8	TRBD1	CASSQPGQENYGYTF	TGTGCCAGCAGTCAGCCGGGACAGGAGAACTATGGCTACACCTTC
NA	TRBJ2-1	13	TRBV11-3	NA	CASSKGRENEQFF	TGTGCCAGCAGCAAAGGCAGGGAGAATGAGCAGTTCTTC
NA	TRBJ2-5	13	TRBV10-3	TRBD2	CAISGTREETQYF	TGTGCCATCAGTGGGACTAGGGAAGAGACCCAGTACTTC
few	TRBJ2-6	16	TRBV7-2	TRBD2	CASCRGGGSGANVLTF	TGTGCCAGCTGCCGGGGGGGAGGTTCTGGGGCCAACGTCCTGACTTTC
once	TRBJ1-1	18	TRBV5-1	TRBD1	CASSLRSGTGRRNTEVFF	TGCGCCAGCAGCTTGCGCTCCGGGACAGGGCGTCGGAACACTGAAGTTTTCTTT
NA	TRBJ1-5	19	TRBV20-1	NA	CSASPGSAAASYSNQPQHF	TGCAGTGCTAGTCCCGGTAGTGCGGCGGCTTCCTATAGCAATCAGCCCCAGCATTTT
once	TRBJ2-6	16	TRBV6-1	NA	CVSGDSGKAGANVLTF	TGTGTCAGCGGGGACAGTGGAAAGGCCGGGGCCAACGTCCTGACTTTC
NA	TRBJ2-7	12	TRBV2	NA	CASKGSGVEQYF	TGTGCCAGCAAGGGTTCGGGGGTCGAGCAGTACTTC
few	TRBJ2-5	16	TRBV20-1	TRBD2	CSARLAGALLIETQYF	TGCAGTGCTAGACTAGCGGGGGCCCTCCTCATAGAGACCCAGTACTTC
NA	TRBJ1-5	14	TRBV7-9	NA	CASSFRGEGQPQHF	TGTGCCAGCAGCTTCAGGGGAGAGGGTCAGCCCCAGCATTTT
NA	TRBJ2-1	16	TRBV7-2	NA	CASSLEGTTGYNEQFF	TGTGCCAGCAGCTTAGAGGGGACCACCGGCTACAATGAGCAGTTCTTC
NA	TRBJ2-7	16	TRBV4-3	TRBD1	CASSPIKGANPYEQYF	TGCGCCAGCAGCCCTATCAAGGGGGCGAACCCCTACGAGCAGTACTTC
NA	TRBJ1-4	15	TRBV7-2	TRBD1	CASSLGTGFGEKLFF	TGTGCCAGCAGCTTAGGGACAGGGTTCGGTGAAAAACTGTTTTTT